This entry lists 27 T cell receptor beta chains sequenced from one sample in a study of response to subunit inactivated influenza vaccine. From the RT-PCR reads, TCRdb called clonotypes with MiXCR, one entry per CDR3 protein. Of 500,000 or so distinct CDR3 sequences in the sample, approximately 15% were seen once. The specimen comprised CD4+ T cells sorted from PBMCs, sampled less than 30 months after vaccination. Receptors were obtained from a man between 50 and 70 years old who received an inactivated influenza vaccine.

V gene TRBV29-1 combines with J gene TRBJ2-7; D not certain. Per the germline V gene, CDR1 is SQVTM and CDR2 is ANQGSEA. This CDR3 has 17 residues. V was shortened by 5 bases and J by 0 bases, with 23 bases between the two germline ends. CDR3 residues: CSVTWAGVARSSYEQYF. The CDR3 bases are TGCAGCGTTACATGGGCCGGAGTGGCGCGAAGCTCCTACGAGCAGTACTTC.

This clonotype has more than one count but fewer than ten. J is TRBJ1-5 and V is TRBV29-1; weak D call: TRBD1 (5 bases). The CDR3 sequence is 13 residues long. V shed 4 bases and J shed 6 bases, with 13 bases lying between them. Germline lookup yields CDR1 SQVTM and CDR2 ANQGSEA. The CDR3 bases are TGCAGCGTTGTAGCCAGGGATGGTCAGCCCCAGCATTTT. This sequence encodes CSVVARDGQPQHF.

The rearrangement links TRBV6-5 to TRBJ1-2; a possible D gene is TRBD1 (6 bases). Per the germline V gene, CDR1 is MNHEY and CDR2 is SVGAGI. Trimming shortened V by 0 bases and J by 2 bases, and 10 bases separated the two germline ends. The CDR3 spans 15 residues. DNA for the CDR3: TGTGCCAGCAGTTACTCCGGGGGCCGCAACTATGGCTACACCTTC. Residues: CASSYSGGRNYGYTF.

This clonotype is a singleton in its sample. One junction end disagrees with the germline gene, perhaps due to a read error. The CDR3 reads CSSSQSSGRSSYEQYF. The CDR3 nucleotides are TGTTCCAGCAGCCAATCGAGCGGGAGGAGCTCCTACGAGCAGTACTTC. The chain joins TRBV3-1 to TRBJ2-7; 9 bases are a match to TRBD2. Germline CDR1 and CDR2: LGHDT and YNNKEL (reference sequence). There are 16 residues in the CDR3.

In its sample, this clonotype was seen a few times. This chain joins TRBV20-1 and TRBJ2-2; tentative D call: TRBD2 (6 bases). V shed 2 bases and J shed 7 bases, with 17 bases lying between them. CDR1 and CDR2 (germline): DFQATT, SNEGSKA (reference sequence). This CDR3 has 15 residues. CDR3 bases: TGCAGTGCTAGACCCCGGGGACTTTTGAGCGGGGAGCTGTTTTTT. This sequence encodes CSARPRGLLSGELFF.

A word on this clonotype: As the CDR3 is not closed by the conserved phenylalanine or tryptophan, this likely results from a read error. The rearrangement joins TRBV3-1 to TRBJ2-7; D is undetermined. V dropped 1 base and J dropped 0 bases, with 7 bases sitting between them. This CDR3 is built from 14 residues. CDR1 is LGHDT, CDR2 YNNKEL, per germline (reference sequence). For the CDR3, the DNA is TGTGCCAGCAGCCAAGGGCTTACCTCCTACGAGCAGTACTAC. Amino acids: CASSQGLTSYEQYY.

J is TRBJ2-7 and V is TRBV4-2; D may be TRBD1 (5 bases). CDR3 size: 15 residues. Looked up from germline, CDR1 is LGHNA and CDR2 is YNFKEQ. V shed 0 bases and J shed 7 bases, with 16 bases lying between them. The CDR3: CASSQDVAGLREQYF. The CDR3 nucleotides are TGTGCCAGCAGCCAAGATGTGGCAGGGCTTCGAGAGCAGTACTTC.

The chain combines TRBV27 with TRBJ2-7, with 8 bases lining up with TRBD1. The CDR3 covers 12 residues. The V gene end was trimmed by 6 bases and the J gene end by 7 bases; junction bases not matched to a gene: 5. Germline V gene sequence: CDR1 MNHEY, CDR2 SMNVEV (reference sequence). The CDR3 sequence is CASRTGVGEQYF. The CDR3 DNA sequence: TGTGCCAGCAGGACAGGGGTAGGGGAGCAGTACTTC.

CDR3: CSARDGVYGYTF. The CDR3 bases are TGCAGTGCTAGAGACGGCGTCTATGGCTACACCTTC. The chain is built from TRBV20-1 and TRBJ1-2; D is unresolved. There are 12 residues in the CDR3. Trimming took 0 bases from V and 4 from J, leaving 6 bases between them. CDR1 and CDR2 from the germline V gene are DFQATT and SNEGSKA (reference sequence).

This clonotype has at least ten counts. The chain couples TRBV20-1 to TRBJ2-1; D call uncertain. V shed 1 base and J shed 6 bases, with 4 bases lying between them. Germline CDR1 reads DFQATT; CDR2 reads SNEGSKA (reference sequence). The CDR3 sequence is 11 residues long. DNA of the CDR3: TGCAGTGCTAGAGTCCGCAATGAGCAGTTCTTC. Translated: CSARVRNEQFF.

Here the CDR3 DNA reads TGTGCCAGCAGTTTTCGGGCAGGTGGGGGCTACACCTTC. Encoded protein: CASSFRAGGGYTF. The rearrangement uses TRBV28 and TRBJ1-2; no clear D. V was pared by 3 bases and J by 8 bases, with 13 bases between. The CDR3 spans 13 residues. CDR1 and CDR2 from the germline V gene are MDHEN and SYDVKM.

The chain joins TRBV6-1 to TRBJ2-7; 10 nucleotides match TRBD1. Trimming cost V 7 bases and J 0 bases; bases outside gene matches: 9. This CDR3 is built from 16 residues. The germline V gene encodes CDR1 MNHNS and CDR2 SASEGT. The DNA of the CDR3 is TGTGCCAGCAAGGAGGGACAGGGGCGATTCTCCTACGAGCAGTACTTC. It codes for CASKEGQGRFSYEQYF.

This clonotype was seen more than once but under ten times. The chain couples TRBV9 to TRBJ2-6, with TRBD2 as a possible D gene (6 bases). This CDR3 is 16 amino acids long. Germline-derived CDR1 and CDR2 are SGDLS and YYNGEE. The germline V and J ends were trimmed by 0 bases and 2 bases, with 9 bases remaining between them. The CDR3 sequence: CASSVGGGPGANVLTF. In nucleotides, the CDR3 is TGTGCCAGCAGCGTAGGGGGAGGACCTGGGGCCAACGTCCTGACTTTC. Using reference TRBV9 and TRBJ2-6 for the parts outside the CDR3, the full variable domain is DSGVTQTPKHLITATGQRVTLRCSPRSGDLSVYWYQQSLDQGLQFLIQYYNGEERAKGNILERFSAQQFPDLHSELNLSSLELGDSALYFCASSVGGGPGANVLTFGAGSRLTVL.

With regard to this clonotype: This clone may be a read error of a much larger clone one base away. The chain carries TRBV18 and TRBJ2-2, with unresolved D. The germline gives CDR1 KGHSH, CDR2 LQKENI. The CDR3 length is 12 residues. The germline V and J ends were trimmed by 5 bases and 2 bases, with 3 bases remaining between them. CDR3 nucleotide sequence: TGTGCCAGCTCAGCAAACACCGGGGAGCTGTTTTTT. Its translation: CASSANTGELFF.

In DNA form, the CDR3 reads TGTGCCAGCAGCGGGGCCCCGAACACAGGGGATAGTACCTATGGCTACACCTTC. Amino acids: CASSGAPNTGDSTYGYTF. The V gene is TRBV9, the J gene TRBJ1-2, with 7 bases lining up with TRBD1. V trimming: 3 bases; J trimming: 4 bases; junction bases outside the gene matches: 18. CDR1 SGDLS and CDR2 YYNGEE come from the germline V gene. The CDR3 covers 18 residues.

This clonotype was seen a few times. The V call is TRBV12-3 or TRBV12-4, the J call TRBJ2-1; 7 positions match TRBD1. The V and J ends lost 5 bases and 3 bases, in that order; junction bases with no gene match: 4. The CDR3 is 14 amino acids. Here the CDR3 DNA reads TGTGCCAGCAGTACCGGGACAGTCTACAATGAGCAGTTCTTC. It codes for CASSTGTVYNEQFF.

The genes are TRBV29-1 and TRBJ1-1; 9 bases line up with TRBD1. The CDR3 contains 12 residues. The germline CDR1 and CDR2 sequences are SQVTM and ANQGSEA. After removal of 7 bases from V and 11 bases from J, the junction contained 11 bases not matched to a gene. The CDR3 DNA follows: TGCAGCGCACACCCGGGACAGGGTTGGGCTTTCTTT. It yields the protein CSAHPGQGWAFF.

The chain carries TRBV10-3 and TRBJ2-1, with 9 positions matching TRBD1. With V trimmed by 7 bases and J by 4 bases, 8 bases remained unmatched. This CDR3 has 15 residues. Germline-derived CDR1 and CDR2 are ENHRY and SYGVKD. The CDR3 bases are TGTGCCATCACGAAGACAGGGGGGACGTACAATGAGCAGTTCTTC. Protein product: CAITKTGGTYNEQFF.

The rearrangement links TRBV6-5 to TRBJ1-3, with 8 bases lining up with TRBD1. CDR1 is MNHEY, CDR2 SVGAGI, per germline. There are 15 residues in the CDR3. Germline trimming cut 4 bases from V and 3 bases from J; bases unmatched to any gene: 5. This CDR3 reads CASSSGGWFGNTIYF. For the CDR3, the DNA is TGTGCCAGCAGTTCAGGGGGCTGGTTTGGAAACACCATATATTTT.

CDR3 nucleotides: TGCGCCAGCAGCCTCACCATGAGACAGGGTCTAACAGATACGCAGTATTTT. It codes for CASSLTMRQGLTDTQYF. The V gene is TRBV5-1, the J gene TRBJ2-3; 7 positions match TRBD1. The CDR3 is 17 residues long. V gave up 4 bases and J gave up 3 bases; unmatched junction bases: 14. Per the germline V gene, CDR1 is SGHRS and CDR2 is YFSETQ.

This clonotype was recorded a few times. J is TRBJ2-2 and V is TRBV5-1; possibly TRBD1 for D (5 bases). The germline V gene has CDR1 SGHRS and CDR2 YFSETQ. The CDR3 is 14 residues long. Trimming took off 0 bases at V and 7 bases at J, with 10 bases between the two ends. CDR3 coding DNA: TGCGCCAGCAGCTTGGATGGGGCAATCGGGGAGCTGTTTTTT. It yields the protein CASSLDGAIGELFF.

The chain joins TRBV5-6 to TRBJ2-1, with 12 positions matching TRBD2. In germline, CDR1 is SGHDT, CDR2 YYEEEE. V was clipped by 1 base and J by 9 bases; unmatched bases: 5. This CDR3 region has 15 residues. CDR3: CASSLIGLAGSEQFF. CDR3 DNA: TGTGCCAGCAGCTTGATTGGACTAGCGGGAAGTGAGCAGTTCTTC.

This clonotype was seen a few times. This chain joins TRBV7-2 and TRBJ1-2; TRBD1 aligns across 9 bases. V lost 5 bases and J lost 6; bases outside the gene matches: 7. The germline gives CDR1 SGHTA, CDR2 FQGNSA. The CDR3 totals 14 residues. The chain's CDR3 is CASSGQGQGDGYTF. The DNA of the CDR3 is TGTGCCAGCAGCGGCCAGGGACAGGGAGATGGCTACACCTTC. Full variable domain (rest looked up from reference TRBV7-2 and TRBJ1-2): GAGVSQSPSNKVTEKGKDVELRCDPISGHTALYWYRQSLGQGLEFLIYFQGNSAPDKSGLPSDRFSAERTGGSVSTLTIQRTQQEDSAVYLCASSGQGQGDGYTFGSGTRLTVV.

V gene TRBV20-1 combines with J gene TRBJ2-2; 12 bases are a match to TRBD2. Losses at the gene ends were 3 bases for V and 4 bases for J; bases not matched to a gene: 6. The V gene's germline CDR1 is DFQATT and CDR2 SNEGSKA (reference sequence). CDR3 length equals 16 residues. CDR3 loop: CSARDQTSGGTGELFF. The CDR3 nucleotides are TGCAGTGCTAGGGACCAGACTAGCGGGGGCACCGGGGAGCTGTTTTTT.

This chain joins TRBV7-2 and TRBJ1-5; no clear D. CDR3 length: 17 amino acids. Germline V CDR1 and CDR2: SGHTA, FQGNSA. The V and J ends lost 0 bases and 0 bases respectively, with 12 bases between them. The CDR3 reads CASSLALASYSNQPQHF. The CDR3 DNA is TGTGCCAGCAGCTTAGCCCTGGCATCCTATAGCAATCAGCCCCAGCATTTT.

The rearrangement uses TRBV7-2 and TRBJ2-1, with D perhaps matching TRBD2 (5 bases). V was shortened by 2 bases and J by 12 bases, with 14 bases between the two germline ends. The CDR3 spans 13 residues. Germline V gene sequence: CDR1 SGHTA, CDR2 FQGNSA. As DNA, the CDR3 is TGTGCCAGCAGCTTACCGACTAAGCCGGGGCAGTTCTTC. This translates into CASSLPTKPGQFF. Supplemented by reference TRBV7-2 and TRBJ2-1, the full variable domain reads GAGVSQSPSNKVTEKGKDVELRCDPISGHTALYWYRQSLGQGLEFLIYFQGNSAPDKSGLPSDRFSAERTGGSVSTLTIQRTQQEDSAVYLCASSLPTKPGQFFGPGTRLTVL.

This clonotype was seen many times. CDR3 sequence: CAITPGSNSPLHF. DNA of the CDR3: TGTGCCATCACCCCGGGCTCTAATTCACCCCTCCACTTT. This chain connects TRBV10-3 to TRBJ1-6; D is unclear. The germline gives CDR1 ENHRY, CDR2 SYGVKD. V was trimmed by 7 bases and J by 6 bases, leaving 10 bases between them. The CDR3 length is 13 residues.